This T cell receptor (beta chain) was sequenced for a study of blood T cells in healthy people across ages. Study-level background: Template switching caught about one barcoded beta molecule for each two T cells. The study, taken as a whole, reports: Naive and antigen-experienced cells were not separated, limiting conclusive comparison.

This clonotype appeared a single time. Its antigen is unknown. The CDR3 contains 16 residues. Germline CDR1 DFQATT, CDR2 SNEGSKA (reference sequence). The ends lost 6 bases at V and 4 bases at J; junction bases unmatched: 15. For the second PCR, which ran for about 6 to 11 cycles, a sample-barcoded 5' primer and a J-beta primer mix were used. Carrying 12 random nucleotides, a template-switch adaptor labeled each individual cDNA molecule. TCRdb fed the 5' RACE reads into MiXCR, producing one record per CDR3 protein. The top ten hold about 3.8% of the sample, which has 1.5 million to 1.8 million distinct CDR3 sequences, under 55% seen once.

The receptor comes from a woman between 18 and 30 years old in good health. Specimen: blood. V is TRBV20-1 and J is TRBJ2-1; 7 bases are a match to TRBD2. In DNA form, the CDR3 reads TGCAGTGCGAAAAGGACTAGGGGATGGGGTTACAATGAGCAGTTCTTC. It specifies CSAKRTRGWGYNEQFF.